A single sample is the source of the 29 T cell receptor beta chains below, sequenced in a study of post-analysis software for immune sequencing data. Study results and limitations: There were a few TRBV segments more frequent in patients than controls, and TRBV5-6, TRBV5-1 and TRBV20-1 were among them.

Which antigens these TCRs recognize remains unknown. TCR beta cDNA libraries had unique molecular identifiers. MiXCR was run by TCRdb on the PCR reads, yielding one entry per CDR3 protein. This table has about 770,000 distinct CDR3 sequences, under 60% appearing once. Sequenced material: blood. The receptors were gathered from a girl aged 10-17 years with multiple sclerosis.

The V gene is TRBV20-1, the J gene TRBJ2-1; D uncertain. From germline, CDR1 is DFQATT and CDR2 SNEGSKA (reference sequence). V lost 6 bases and J 10 bases, leaving 19 bases between the germline ends. The CDR3 contains 13 residues. The CDR3 loop is CSATTVGVGEQFF. CDR3 DNA sequence: TGCAGTGCCACGACCGTCGGCGTTGGCGAGCAGTTCTTC.

The rearrangement uses TRBV7-9 and TRBJ2-7; TRBD1 is a possible D gene (6 bases). In germline, CDR1 is SEHNR, CDR2 FQNEAQ (reference sequence). Trimming pared 7 bases from V and 4 bases from J, leaving 17 bases between. The CDR3 is made up of 14 amino acids. For the CDR3, the DNA is TGTGCCAGCACAGAAGACAGGTCTCCTTACGAGCAGTACTTC. This codes for CASTEDRSPYEQYF.

This clonotype has more than one count but fewer than ten. The chain uses TRBV12-3 or TRBV12-4 and TRBJ1-1; TRBD1 matches at 7 bases. V shed 3 bases and J 2 bases; nucleotides not matched to a gene: 3. The CDR3 has 14 residues. The CDR3 coding sequence is TGTGCCAGCAGTTTGGACAGGAGTAACACTGAAGCTTTCTTT. Amino acids: CASSLDRSNTEAFF.

This clonotype was recorded a few times. This chain connects TRBV7-9 to TRBJ1-2; the D gene is possibly TRBD1 (5 bases). The V end lost 4 bases, the J end lost 4 bases, and 16 bases lay between the germline ends. The CDR3 totals 15 residues. Germline lookup yields CDR1 SEHNR and CDR2 FQNEAQ (reference sequence). CDR3 region: CASSSPRQGRYGYTF. The CDR3 nucleotides read TGTGCCAGCAGCTCACCTCGGCAGGGTCGCTATGGCTACACCTTC. The full variable domain, with the rest looked up from reference TRBV7-9 and TRBJ1-2, is DTGVSQNPRHKITKRGQNVTFRCDPISEHNRLYWYRQTLGQGPEFLTYFQNEAQLEKSRLLSDRFSAERPKGSFSTLEIQRTEQGDSAMYLCASSSPRQGRYGYTFGSGTRLTVV.

The genes are TRBV7-2 and TRBJ1-1; D may be TRBD1 (6 bases). Germline V CDR1 and CDR2: SGHTA, FQGNSA. This CDR3 region has 14 residues. Trimming removed 1 base at V and 5 bases at J, with 11 bases between. DNA for the CDR3: TGTGCCAGCAGCTTAGGCTCCAGGGGTACTGAAGCTTTCTTT. It is translated as CASSLGSRGTEAFF.

In this sample, this clonotype turned up a few times. The genes are TRBV11-1 and TRBJ2-3; 13 bases are shared with TRBD2. The CDR3 spans 22 residues. The V and J ends lost 5 bases and 5 bases, in that order; junction bases with no gene match: 25. Germline V CDR1 and CDR2: SGHAT, FQDESV (reference sequence). CDR3 amino acids: CASSPPGQANPGLAGDVDTQYF. CDR3 DNA sequence: TGTGCCAGCAGCCCTCCGGGACAGGCCAACCCCGGACTAGCGGGAGATGTAGATACGCAGTATTTT. The full variable domain, completed using reference TRBV11-1 and TRBJ2-3, is EAEVAQSPRYKITEKSQAVAFWCDPISGHATLYWYRQILGQGPELLVQFQDESVVDDSQLPKDRFSAERLKGVDSTLKIQPAELGDSAMYLCASSPPGQANPGLAGDVDTQYFGPGTRLTVL.

The chain employs TRBV20-1 and TRBJ2-1; TRBD1 or TRBD2 may be the D gene (5 bases each). V was clipped by 0 bases and J by 6 bases, with 21 bases between them. From germline, CDR1 is DFQATT and CDR2 SNEGSKA (reference sequence). This CDR3 is built from 17 residues. The CDR3 region is CSARETQDSSGGNEQFF. CDR3 DNA: TGCAGTGCTAGAGAGACCCAAGACAGTTCTGGGGGCAATGAGCAGTTCTTC.

This clonotype was recorded only once. The chain employs TRBV29-1 and TRBJ2-6; TRBD1 matches 7 bases. CDR1 SQVTM and CDR2 ANQGSEA come from the germline V gene. Trimming took 6 bases from V and 2 from J; bases not matched to a gene: 4. This CDR3 region has 14 residues. The CDR3 loop reads CSVKTGAGANVLTF. Here the CDR3 DNA reads TGCAGCGTCAAAACAGGGGCTGGGGCCAACGTCCTGACTTTC.

This clonotype has only a few counts. J is TRBJ2-3 and V is TRBV6-5; 9 nucleotides agree with TRBD2. CDR3 length: 16 residues. Trimming at V came to 1 base and at J to 2 bases, leaving 4 bases not matched to a gene. Germline assignment: CDR1 MNHEY and CDR2 SVGAGI. CDR3 sequence (DNA): TGTGCCAGCAGTTACTTTAGCGGGAGTCCCACAGATACGCAGTATTTT. Translating it yields CASSYFSGSPTDTQYF.

The chain links TRBV11-1 to TRBJ2-6; D unclear. The length of the CDR3 is 15 residues. From germline, CDR1 is SGHAT and CDR2 FQDESV (reference sequence). Trimming pared 10 bases from V and 2 bases from J, leaving 15 bases between. The CDR3, as DNA: TGTGCCACCGCGCGTGGAACCACTGGGGCCAACGTCCTGACTTTC. Translation: CATARGTTGANVLTF.

The rearrangement uses TRBV12-3 or TRBV12-4 and TRBJ1-5; 10 bases are a match to TRBD1. CDR3 length: 17 residues. The trim removed 5 bases at V and 0 bases at J, leaving 7 bases unmatched. The CDR3: CASSPWTGGNSNQPQHF. CDR3 DNA sequence: TGTGCCAGCAGTCCCTGGACAGGGGGTAATAGCAATCAGCCCCAGCATTTT.

The chain couples TRBV7-9 to TRBJ2-7; TRBD2 agrees at 11 bases. This CDR3 has 16 amino acids. Looked up from germline, CDR1 is SEHNR and CDR2 is FQNEAQ (reference sequence). Trimming cost V 1 base and J 5 bases; bases outside gene matches: 7. This CDR3 is CASSLDVGLAGHEQYF. The CDR3 coding sequence is TGTGCCAGCAGCTTAGACGTAGGACTAGCGGGCCACGAGCAGTACTTC.

This clonotype was observed a few times. The V and J genes are TRBV3-1 and TRBJ2-3, with D uncertain. V was cut by 1 base and J by 0 bases, with 5 bases left in between. The V gene's germline CDR1 is LGHDT and CDR2 YNNKEL (reference sequence). The CDR3 totals 14 residues. CDR3 sequence: CASSQVPSTDTQYF. The CDR3 nucleotides read TGTGCCAGCAGCCAAGTTCCTAGCACAGATACGCAGTATTTT.

This clonotype appeared a few times. The chain recombines TRBV7-2 with TRBJ2-7, with 7 nucleotides matching TRBD2. This CDR3 spans 16 amino acids. V lost 1 base, J lost 3 bases, and 9 bases stayed unmatched. Germline V CDR1 and CDR2: SGHTA, FQGNSA. The CDR3 reads CASSLGAGAMGYEQYF. For the CDR3, the DNA is TGTGCCAGCAGCTTAGGCGCGGGAGCCATGGGCTACGAGCAGTACTTC.

The chain recombines TRBV20-1 with TRBJ2-1; 7 nucleotides agree with TRBD1. V shed 2 bases, J shed 5 bases, and the junction held 9 bases outside the gene matches. Germline values: CDR1 DFQATT, CDR2 SNEGSKA (reference sequence). The length of the CDR3 is 15 residues. Written as DNA, the CDR3 is TGCAGTGCTAGATTATACAGGGGCATTGACAATGAGCAGTTCTTC. This gives the protein CSARLYRGIDNEQFF.

The chain carries TRBV9 and TRBJ2-1; D may be TRBD2 (5 bases). From germline, CDR1 is SGDLS and CDR2 YYNGEE. The V end lost 2 bases, the J end lost 0 bases, and 9 bases lay between the germline ends. This CDR3 has 15 amino acids. The CDR3: CASSVQTTSYNEQFF. As DNA, the CDR3 is TGTGCCAGCAGCGTCCAGACTACCTCCTACAATGAGCAGTTCTTC.

The rearrangement links TRBV7-9 to TRBJ2-7; D is perhaps TRBD2 (5 bases). This CDR3 is built from 17 residues. Per the germline V gene, CDR1 is SEHNR and CDR2 is FQNEAQ (reference sequence). The V end was cut by 1 base, the J end by 3 bases, with 19 bases between. The CDR3 is CASSLGSIDVRDYEQYF. The CDR3 coding sequence is TGTGCCAGCAGCTTAGGGAGTATAGACGTCCGGGACTACGAGCAGTACTTC.

A few counts support this clonotype. V is TRBV30 and J is TRBJ1-4; 7 positions agree with TRBD1. Trimming at V came to 5 bases and at J to 8 bases, leaving 8 bases not matched to a gene. CDR3 size: 13 residues. Germline CDR1 and CDR2: GTSNPN and SVGIG (reference sequence). CDR3 nucleotide sequence: TGTGCCTGGGAACAGGGGTTAGGCGAAAAACTGTTTTTT. It specifies CAWEQGLGEKLFF.

Notes on this clonotype: Given a much more abundant clone one base away, this may be a read error. This chain links TRBV7-2 with TRBJ2-1, with D tentatively TRBD2 (6 bases). The DNA matches TRBJ2-7 better at its end, which makes the J call doubtful. The CDR3 runs to 16 residues. CDR1 and CDR2 (germline): SGHTA, FQGNSA. CDR3 protein: CASSLEGTVSYNEQYF. The DNA for the CDR3 is TGTGCCAGCAGCTTAGAAGGGACTGTCTCCTACAATGAGCAGTACTTC.

The rearrangement joins TRBV12-3 or TRBV12-4 to TRBJ2-3; TRBD1 aligns across 8 bases. This CDR3 spans 16 amino acids. Unmatched junction bases numbered 10, after V lost 5 bases and J lost 3 bases. Here the CDR3 reads CASSRKKTGGTDTQYF. The CDR3 DNA sequence: TGTGCCAGCAGTCGTAAAAAAACAGGGGGAACAGATACGCAGTATTTT.

In this sample, this clonotype turned up a few times. The chain links TRBV28 to TRBJ2-5, with 7 bases lining up with TRBD1. J was trimmed by 1 base and V by 1 base; bases with no gene match: 3. Germline V gives CDR1 MDHEN, CDR2 SYDVKM. The CDR3 consists of 15 residues. DNA for the CDR3: TGTGCCAGCAGTTTATTGGGACAGAGCCAAGAGACCCAGTACTTC. This codes for CASSLLGQSQETQYF. Full variable domain (rest looked up from reference TRBV28 and TRBJ2-5): DVKVTQSSRYLVKRTGEKVFLECVQDMDHENMFWYRQDPGLGLRLIYFSYDVKMKEKGDIPEGYSVSREKKERFSLILESASTNQTSMYLCASSLLGQSQETQYFGPGTRLLVL.

The chain recombines TRBV20-1 with TRBJ2-5; no clear D. V lost 6 bases, J lost 5 bases, and 19 bases lay in between. CDR1 and CDR2 from the germline V gene are DFQATT and SNEGSKA (reference sequence). The CDR3 is 14 residues long. The CDR3 DNA follows: TGCAGTGCGGATCTAGTAGTGAGTGGTGAGACCCAGTACTTC. Its protein is CSADLVVSGETQYF.

This clonotype appeared a few times. The CDR3 DNA reads as TGTGCCAGCAGTTGGAGCGGGAGGAAATTCTACAATGAGCAGTTCTTC. Its translation is CASSWSGRKFYNEQFF. The chain carries TRBV7-9 and TRBJ2-1; 9 positions agree with TRBD2. This CDR3 spans 16 amino acids. The junction had 9 bases not matched to a gene; V was cut back by 6 bases and J by 3 bases. Germline V gene lookup returns CDR1 SEHNR and CDR2 FQNEAQ (reference sequence).

The chain recombines TRBV28 with TRBJ2-7, with a tentative D call TRBD2 (5 bases). The CDR3 has 13 amino acids. Germline V gene sequence: CDR1 MDHEN, CDR2 SYDVKM. V gave up 4 bases and J gave up 0 bases, with 7 bases separating them. CDR3 sequence: CASSWGASYEQYF. The CDR3 DNA is TGTGCCAGCAGTTGGGGAGCCTCCTACGAGCAGTACTTC.

This clonotype has just one count. This chain uses TRBV27 with TRBJ2-1, with D possibly TRBD2 on 6 matching bases. From germline, CDR1 is MNHEY and CDR2 SMNVEV (reference sequence). The CDR3 runs 15 residues. With 7 bases removed from V and 10 bases from J, the gap between germline ends came to 23 bases. The CDR3 bases are TGTGCCAGCAATTCTATGGGGTGGGGCGCGGGAGAGCAGTTCTTC. Its translation: CASNSMGWGAGEQFF.

The chain joins TRBV9 to TRBJ1-6; no firm D call. The V gene's germline CDR1 is SGDLS and CDR2 YYNGEE. V was trimmed by 4 bases and J by 0 bases, leaving 11 bases between them. This CDR3 comprises 16 residues. The CDR3 nucleotides are TGTGCCAGCAGCCTACCCGAGCGCTCCTATAATTCACCCCTCCACTTT. It codes for CASSLPERSYNSPLHF.

The V gene is TRBV20-1, the J gene TRBJ1-1; possibly TRBD1 for D (5 bases). The CDR3 runs to 13 residues. Germline lookup yields CDR1 DFQATT and CDR2 SNEGSKA (reference sequence). Trimming pared 3 bases from V and 4 bases from J, leaving 12 bases between. The CDR3 DNA is TGCAGTGCTAGTCAGGGAGAGTTCACTGAAGCTTTCTTT. Translation: CSASQGEFTEAFF.

The chain has TRBV6-6 and TRBJ2-7, with a weak D call TRBD2 (6 bases). CDR1 MNHNY and CDR2 SVGAGI come from the germline V gene (reference sequence). Deletions cut 2 bases from V and 0 bases from J, with 11 bases between. CDR3 length: 15 residues. CDR3 sequence (DNA): TGTGCCAGCAGTTACGGCGGGGTAAGCTCCTACGAGCAGTACTTC. It is translated as CASSYGGVSSYEQYF.

This clonotype occurred a few times. The chain recombines TRBV7-2 with TRBJ2-7; D is perhaps TRBD1 or TRBD2 (5 bases each). Trimming took off 6 bases at V and 2 bases at J, with 14 bases between the two ends. This CDR3 contains 14 residues. Per germline, CDR1 SGHTA and CDR2 FQGNSA. The CDR3 DNA sequence: TGTGCCAGCAGACCTAGGACGGGACCCTACGAGCAGTACTTC. As protein: CASRPRTGPYEQYF. The variable domain in full, completed from reference TRBV7-2 and TRBJ2-7, reads GAGVSQSPSNKVTEKGKDVELRCDPISGHTALYWYRQSLGQGLEFLIYFQGNSAPDKSGLPSDRFSAERTGGSVSTLTIQRTQQEDSAVYLCASRPRTGPYEQYFGPGTRLTVT.